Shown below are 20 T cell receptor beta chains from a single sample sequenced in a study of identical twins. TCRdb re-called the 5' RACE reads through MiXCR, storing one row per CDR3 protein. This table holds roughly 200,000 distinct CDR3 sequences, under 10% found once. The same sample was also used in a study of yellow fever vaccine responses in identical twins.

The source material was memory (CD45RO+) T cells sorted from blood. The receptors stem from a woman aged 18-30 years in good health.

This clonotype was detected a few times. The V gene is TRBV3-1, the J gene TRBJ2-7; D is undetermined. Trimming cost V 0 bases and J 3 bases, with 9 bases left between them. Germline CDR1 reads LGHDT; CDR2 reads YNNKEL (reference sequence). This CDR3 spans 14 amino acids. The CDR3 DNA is TGTGCCAGCAGCCAAGATAACAGTGGCTACGAGCAGTACTTC. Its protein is CASSQDNSGYEQYF.

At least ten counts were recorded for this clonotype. The CDR3 is CASSPSDRGTEAFF. CDR3 nucleotide sequence: TGTGCCAGCAGCCCCTCCGACAGGGGCACTGAAGCTTTCTTT. This rearrangement joins TRBV6-1 to TRBJ1-1; 8 positions agree with TRBD1. Germline-derived CDR1 and CDR2 are MNHNS and SASEGT. This CDR3 comprises 14 residues. After removal of 6 bases from V and 4 bases from J, the junction contained 7 bases not matched to a gene.

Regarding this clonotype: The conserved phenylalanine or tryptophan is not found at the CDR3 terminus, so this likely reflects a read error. The CDR3 DNA follows: TGTGCCAGCAGTGTCCCCGGCACAGATACGCAGTATATT. This encodes CASSVPGTDTQYI. The rearrangement links TRBV2 to TRBJ2-3; D remains ambiguous. Germline-derived CDR1 and CDR2 are SNHLY and FYNNEI. Trimming stripped 4 bases from V and 1 base from J, with 6 bases between. CDR3 size: 13 residues.

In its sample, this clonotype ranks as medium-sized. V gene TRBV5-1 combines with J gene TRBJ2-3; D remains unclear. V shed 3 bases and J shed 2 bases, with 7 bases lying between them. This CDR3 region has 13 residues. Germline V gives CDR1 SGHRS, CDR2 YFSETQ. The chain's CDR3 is CASSSQFTDTQYF. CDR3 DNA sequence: TGCGCCAGCAGCTCCCAGTTCACAGATACGCAGTATTTT.

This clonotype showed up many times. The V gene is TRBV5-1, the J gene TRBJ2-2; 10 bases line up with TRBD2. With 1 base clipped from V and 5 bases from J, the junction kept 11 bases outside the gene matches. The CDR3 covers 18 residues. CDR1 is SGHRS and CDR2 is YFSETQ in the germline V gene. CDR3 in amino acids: CASSLNPTSGRRTGELFF. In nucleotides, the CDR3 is TGCGCCAGCAGCTTGAATCCGACTAGCGGGCGGCGGACCGGGGAGCTGTTTTTT.

This CDR3 reads CASSVLGADEQYF. CDR3 coding DNA: TGTGCCAGCAGCGTCCTAGGGGCGGACGAGCAGTACTTC. The genes are TRBV7-9 and TRBJ2-7; maybe TRBD1 (5 bases). The CDR3 runs to 13 residues. Per the germline V gene, CDR1 is SEHNR and CDR2 is FQNEAQ (reference sequence). Trimming cost V 5 bases and J 5 bases, with 13 bases left between them. Full variable domain (rest looked up from reference TRBV7-9 and TRBJ2-7): DTGVSQNPRHKITKRGQNVTFRCDPISEHNRLYWYRQTLGQGPEFLTYFQNEAQLEKSRLLSDRFSAERPKGSFSTLEIQRTEQGDSAMYLCASSVLGADEQYFGPGTRLTVT.

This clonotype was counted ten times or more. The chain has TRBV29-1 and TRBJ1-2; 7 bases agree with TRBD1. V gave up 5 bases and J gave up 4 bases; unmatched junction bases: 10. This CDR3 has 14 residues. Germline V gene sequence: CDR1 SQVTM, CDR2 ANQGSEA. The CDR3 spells CSVPGQDRSYGYTF. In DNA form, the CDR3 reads TGCAGCGTTCCAGGACAGGACCGGTCCTATGGCTACACCTTC.

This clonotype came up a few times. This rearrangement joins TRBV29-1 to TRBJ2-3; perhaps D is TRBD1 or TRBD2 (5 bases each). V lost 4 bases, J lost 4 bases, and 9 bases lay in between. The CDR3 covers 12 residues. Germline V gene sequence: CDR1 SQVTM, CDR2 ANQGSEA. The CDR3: CSVGRGPDTQYF. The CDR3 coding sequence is TGCAGCGTTGGCCGGGGCCCAGATACGCAGTATTTT.

CDR3 residues: CASSPRQGTDTQYF. For the CDR3, the DNA is TGTGCCAGCAGCCCGCGACAGGGGACAGATACGCAGTATTTT. The chain recombines TRBV5-8 with TRBJ2-3, with TRBD1 identical over 8 bases. The CDR3 totals 14 residues. The germline V gene has CDR1 SGHTS and CDR2 YDEGEE. V gave up 4 bases and J gave up 3 bases; unmatched junction bases: 4.

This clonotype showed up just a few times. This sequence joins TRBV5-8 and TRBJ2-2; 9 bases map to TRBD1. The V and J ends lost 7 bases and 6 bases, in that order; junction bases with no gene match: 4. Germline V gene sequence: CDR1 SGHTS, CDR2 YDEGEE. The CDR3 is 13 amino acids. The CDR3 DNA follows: TGTGCCAGCTACGGACAGGGGCCCGGGGAGCTGTTTTTT. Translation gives CASYGQGPGELFF.

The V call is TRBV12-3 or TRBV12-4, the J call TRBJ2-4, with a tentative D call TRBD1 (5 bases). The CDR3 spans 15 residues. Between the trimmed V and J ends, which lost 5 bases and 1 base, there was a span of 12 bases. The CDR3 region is CASSPDRSAKNIQYF. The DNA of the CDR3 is TGTGCCAGCAGTCCAGACAGATCGGCCAAAAACATTCAGTACTTC.

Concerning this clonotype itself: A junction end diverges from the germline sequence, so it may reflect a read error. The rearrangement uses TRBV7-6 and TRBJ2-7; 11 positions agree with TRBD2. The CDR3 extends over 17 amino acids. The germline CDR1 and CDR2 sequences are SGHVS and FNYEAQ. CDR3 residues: CASSLGLAGGSGYERYF. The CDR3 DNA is TGTGCCAGCAGCTTAGGGCTAGCGGGGGGCTCTGGTTACGAGCGGTACTTC.

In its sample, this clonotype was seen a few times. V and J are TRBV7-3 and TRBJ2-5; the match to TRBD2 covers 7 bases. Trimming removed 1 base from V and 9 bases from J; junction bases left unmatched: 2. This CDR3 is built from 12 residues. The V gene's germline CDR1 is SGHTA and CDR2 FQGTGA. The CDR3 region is CASSLNGRAQYF. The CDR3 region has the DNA TGTGCCAGCAGCTTAAATGGGAGGGCCCAGTACTTC.

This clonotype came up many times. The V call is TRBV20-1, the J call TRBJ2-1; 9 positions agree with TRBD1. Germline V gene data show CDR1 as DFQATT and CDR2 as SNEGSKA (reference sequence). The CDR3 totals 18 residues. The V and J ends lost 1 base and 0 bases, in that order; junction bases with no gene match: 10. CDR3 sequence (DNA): TGCAGTGCTAGAGGTTCTTGGGGGACAGGGAGCTCCTACAATGAGCAGTTCTTC. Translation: CSARGSWGTGSSYNEQFF.

CDR3 residues: CAESPGRGNQPQHF. DNA for the CDR3: TGTGCCGAATCCCCGGGTAGGGGAAATCAGCCCCAGCATTTT. The rearrangement joins TRBV30 to TRBJ1-5, with D possibly being TRBD1 (5 bases). Per germline, CDR1 GTSNPN and CDR2 SVGIG (reference sequence). CDR3 length: 14 amino acids. V was clipped by 8 bases and J by 4 bases, with 18 bases between them.

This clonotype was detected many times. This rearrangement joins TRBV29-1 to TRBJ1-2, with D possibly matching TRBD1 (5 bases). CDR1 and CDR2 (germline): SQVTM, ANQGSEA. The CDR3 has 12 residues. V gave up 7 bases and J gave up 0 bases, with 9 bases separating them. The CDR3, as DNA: TGCAGCGCTGGGGGGGCTAACTATGGCTACACCTTC. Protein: CSAGGANYGYTF.

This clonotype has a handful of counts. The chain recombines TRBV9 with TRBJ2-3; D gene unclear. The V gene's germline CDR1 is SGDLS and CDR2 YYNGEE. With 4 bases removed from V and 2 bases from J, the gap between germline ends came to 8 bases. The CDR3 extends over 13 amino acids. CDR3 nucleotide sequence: TGTGCCAGCAGCCCTACTAACACAGATACGCAGTATTTT. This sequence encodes CASSPTNTDTQYF.

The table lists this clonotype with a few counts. The chain's CDR3 is CASSFTHSGGYGYTF. For the CDR3, the DNA is TGTGCCAGCAGTTTTACTCATTCAGGGGGCTATGGCTACACCTTC. The chain recombines TRBV7-9 with TRBJ1-2; 7 positions agree with TRBD1. V shed 6 bases, J shed 4 bases, and the junction held 11 bases outside the gene matches. CDR1 is SEHNR and CDR2 is FQNEAQ in the germline V gene (reference sequence). The CDR3 contains 15 residues. Based on the CDR3 plus reference TRBV7-9 and TRBJ1-2, the full variable domain is DTGVSQNPRHKITKRGQNVTFRCDPISEHNRLYWYRQTLGQGPEFLTYFQNEAQLEKSRLLSDRFSAERPKGSFSTLEIQRTEQGDSAMYLCASSFTHSGGYGYTFGSGTRLTVV.

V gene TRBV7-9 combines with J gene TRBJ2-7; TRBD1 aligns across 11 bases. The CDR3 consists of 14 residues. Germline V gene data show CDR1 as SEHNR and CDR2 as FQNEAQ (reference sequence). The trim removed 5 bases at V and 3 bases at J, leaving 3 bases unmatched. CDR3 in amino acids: CASSPGTGGYEQYF. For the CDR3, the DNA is TGTGCCAGCAGCCCCGGGACAGGGGGCTACGAGCAGTACTTC.

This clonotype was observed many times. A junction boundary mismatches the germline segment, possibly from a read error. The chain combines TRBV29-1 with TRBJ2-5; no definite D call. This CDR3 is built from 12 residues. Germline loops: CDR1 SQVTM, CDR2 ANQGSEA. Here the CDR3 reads CSVIVHQETQYF. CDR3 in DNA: TGCAGCGTTATAGTACACCAGGAGACCCAGTACTTC.